The sequence of this TCR beta chain was determined in a study of T cell repertoires in cytomegalovirus infection. The wider study: Both a matching HLA type and CMV infection were indicated by public TCR beta signatures.

Trimming removed 8 bases from V and 5 bases from J; junction bases left unmatched: 9. The CDR3 covers 15 residues. This clonotype was counted a single time. The antigen remains undetermined. With a much larger clone just one base away, this may be a read error. Findings and caveats of the study: Dominating the ex vivo response were TCR beta clonotypes that were CMV-specific and HLA-C-restricted.

TCRdb reprocessed the reads via MiXCR and lists one record per CDR3 protein. The data contain under 250,000 distinct CDR3 sequences, around 6.2% of them seen just once; the ten biggest clones take up about 6.3%. The specimen was PBMCs. The chain has TRBV12-3 or TRBV12-4 and TRBJ2-3, with TRBD2 matching over 11 bases. This sequence originates from a human donor in good health (CMV status not recorded). Some clones in this sample may be carry-over from other donors' samples. CDR3 DNA sequence: TGTGCCAGCTATCTAGCGGGGGGTTCCATAGATACGCAGTATTTT. It codes for CASYLAGGSIDTQYF.